A selection of T cell receptor beta chains follows, all from one sample in a study of shared clonotypes between healthy human individuals. Profiling relied on immunoSEQ multiplex PCR, and the TCRdb table lists in-frame clones only, not all of them. The sample has about 980,000 clones, 70% to 85% seen once. Sequencing was carried out using memory CD4+ T cells sorted from blood. These receptor sequences come from a young man in good health. Each CDR3 is given with its conserved first and last residue. Fields, in order: D gene, V gene, CDR3 length, J gene, clone size, CDR3 protein, CDR3 DNA. D genes are given only for firm matches. The size entry is marked missing in some rows and otherwise reads once, few, many or a size class.

D: TRBD1; V: TRBV2; length: 15; J: TRBJ2-3; size: many; CDR3: CASSRTGVSTDTQYF; DNA: TGTGCCAGCAGTAGGACAGGGGTTAGCACAGATACGCAGTATTTT
D: TRBD2; V: TRBV7-2; length: 15; J: TRBJ2-7; size: NA; CDR3: CASSLDLAGGYEQYF; DNA: TGTGCCAGCAGCTTAGATCTAGCGGGGGGTTACGAGCAGTACTTC
D: TRBD2; V: TRBV7-7; length: 15; J: TRBJ2-7; size: NA; CDR3: CASSLTPSGIYEQYF; DNA: TGTGCTAGCAGCTTAACTCCTAGCGGGATCTACGAGCAGTACTTC
D: TRBD1; V: TRBV6-5; length: 14; J: TRBJ2-7; size: NA; CDR3: CATKRQGGPGEQYF; DNA: TGTGCCACCAAGCGACAGGGGGGGCCCGGGGAGCAGTACTTC
D: NA; V: TRBV2; length: 19; J: TRBJ2-7; size: once; CDR3: CASRKGSGGILVGVYEQYF; DNA: TGTGCCAGCAGGAAAGGAAGCGGAGGGATTTTAGTAGGGGTCTACGAGCAGTACTTC
D: NA; V: TRBV28; length: 12; J: TRBJ1-2; size: NA; CDR3: CASSLKTYGYTF; DNA: TGTGCCAGCAGTTTGAAGACTTATGGCTACACCTTC
D: TRBD1; V: TRBV7-9; length: 11; J: TRBJ1-2; size: NA; CDR3: CASSLGGTVTF; DNA: TGTGCCAGCAGCTTAGGCGGGACAGTCACCTTC
D: NA; V: TRBV18; length: 13; J: TRBJ1-2; size: NA; CDR3: CASSPGQTYGYTF; DNA: TGTGCCAGCTCCCCCGGACAGACCTATGGCTACACCTTC
D: NA; V: TRBV11-1; length: 13; J: TRBJ2-7; size: NA; CDR3: CASSLAALYEQYF; DNA: TGTGCCAGCAGCTTAGCAGCTTTGTACGAGCAGTACTTC
D: NA; V: TRBV28; length: 14; J: TRBJ1-2; size: NA; CDR3: CASTPGAANYGYTF; DNA: TGTGCCAGCACCCCGGGGGCCGCTAACTATGGCTACACCTTC
D: TRBD2; V: TRBV18; length: 13; J: TRBJ2-1; size: once; CDR3: CASSRLAGGVEFF; DNA: TGTGCCAGCTCACGTCTAGCGGGGGGTGTGGAGTTCTTC
D: TRBD1; V: TRBV18; length: 15; J: TRBJ1-1; size: NA; CDR3: CASSPNTGGETEAFF; DNA: TGTGCCAGCTCACCAAACACAGGGGGCGAGACTGAAGCTTTCTTT
D: TRBD1; V: TRBV19; length: 14; J: TRBJ2-7; size: NA; CDR3: CASSIKGGQDEQYF; DNA: TGTGCCAGTAGTATAAAAGGGGGCCAGGACGAGCAGTACTTC
D: TRBD1; V: TRBV25-1; length: 15; J: TRBJ1-2; size: NA; CDR3: CASSEPGTESRGYTF; DNA: TGTGCCAGCAGTGAGCCCGGGACAGAATCCAGGGGCTACACCTTC
D: NA; V: TRBV13; length: 13; J: TRBJ2-3; size: NA; CDR3: CASSPGRTDTQYF; DNA: TGTGCCAGCAGCCCGGGCCGCACAGATACGCAGTATTTT
D: TRBD1; V: TRBV7-2; length: 14; J: TRBJ1-2; size: NA; CDR3: CASSRDRGGGGYTF; DNA: TGTGCCAGCAGCCGCGACAGGGGAGGAGGAGGCTACACCTTC
D: NA; V: TRBV10-1; length: 15; J: TRBJ2-1; size: NA; CDR3: CASSEASTAYNEQFF; DNA: TGCGCCAGCAGTGAAGCTAGCACGGCCTACAATGAGCAGTTCTTC
D: NA; V: TRBV6-1; length: 15; J: TRBJ1-2; size: few; CDR3: CASSADRTRNYGYTF; DNA: TGTGCCAGCAGTGCCGACAGGACGCGGAACTATGGCTACACCTTC
D: NA; V: TRBV6-5; length: 14; J: TRBJ2-3; size: NA; CDR3: CASSEGRKTDTQYF; DNA: TGTGCCAGCAGTGAAGGACGGAAGACAGATACGCAGTATTTT
D: NA; V: TRBV10-1; length: 14; J: TRBJ2-5; size: NA; CDR3: CASSANTGKETQYF; DNA: TGCGCCAGCAGTGCCAATACAGGGAAAGAGACCCAGTACTTC
D: NA; V: TRBV10-3; length: 12; J: TRBJ2-7; size: once; CDR3: CAISESPYEQYF; DNA: TGTGCCATCAGTGAGTCGCCGTACGAGCAGTACTTC
D: NA; V: TRBV30; length: 15; J: TRBJ1-5; size: NA; CDR3: CAWGPGTASNQPQHF; DNA: TGTGCCTGGGGACCCGGGACGGCAAGCAATCAGCCCCAGCATTTT
D: TRBD2; V: TRBV5-4; length: 17; J: TRBJ2-2; size: NA; CDR3: CASSSGLAGANTGELFF; DNA: TGTGCCAGCAGCTCCGGACTAGCGGGAGCGAACACCGGGGAGCTGTTTTTT
D: TRBD2; V: TRBV29-1; length: 18; J: TRBJ2-1; size: many; CDR3: CSSLPRTSGRAGHNEQFF; DNA: TGCAGCTCCCTCCCCAGGACTAGCGGGAGGGCCGGCCACAATGAGCAGTTCTTC
D: NA; V: TRBV6-5; length: 15; J: TRBJ1-5; size: few; CDR3: CASRAGTQSNQPQHF; DNA: TGTGCCAGCAGGGCCGGGACTCAGAGCAATCAGCCCCAGCATTTT
D: TRBD2; V: TRBV6-6; length: 16; J: TRBJ2-1; size: NA; CDR3: CASSGTSGRSYNEQFF; DNA: TGTGCCAGCAGTGGGACTAGCGGGAGGTCTTACAATGAGCAGTTCTTC
D: TRBD1; V: TRBV6-1; length: 14; J: TRBJ2-7; size: NA; CDR3: CASSGTGGLGEQYF; DNA: TGTGCCAGCAGTGGCACAGGGGGCCTAGGCGAGCAGTACTTC
D: TRBD1; V: TRBV6-1; length: 16; J: TRBJ1-3; size: NA; CDR3: CASSGTGRNSGNTIYF; DNA: TGTGCCAGCAGTGGGACAGGGCGCAACTCTGGAAACACCATATATTTT